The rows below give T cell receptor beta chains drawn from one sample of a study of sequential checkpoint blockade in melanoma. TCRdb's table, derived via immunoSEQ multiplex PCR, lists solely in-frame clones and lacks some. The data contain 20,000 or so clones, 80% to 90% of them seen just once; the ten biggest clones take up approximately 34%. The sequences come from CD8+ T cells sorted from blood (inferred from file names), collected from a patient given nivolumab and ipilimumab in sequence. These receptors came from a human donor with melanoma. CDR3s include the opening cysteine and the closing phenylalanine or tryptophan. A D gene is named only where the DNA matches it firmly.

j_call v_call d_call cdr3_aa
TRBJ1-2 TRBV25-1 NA CASSGGLGYYGYTF
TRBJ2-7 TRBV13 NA CASSLGRGSYEQYF
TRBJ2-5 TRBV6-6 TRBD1 CASSYPSGQNQETQYF
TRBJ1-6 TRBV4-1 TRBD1 CASSQQGEPYNSPLHF
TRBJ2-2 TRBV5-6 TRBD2 CASSLALAGGATGELFF
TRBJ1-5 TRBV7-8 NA CASSLVSSGPQHF
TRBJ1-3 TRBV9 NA CASSEGGSGNTIYF
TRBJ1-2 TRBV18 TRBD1 CASSPFAPGQNYGYTF
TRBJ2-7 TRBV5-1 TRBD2 CASSSRLAGGRDEQYF
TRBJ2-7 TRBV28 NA CASSSDREAYGQYF
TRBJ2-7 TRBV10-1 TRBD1 CAISGTGVHSYEQYF
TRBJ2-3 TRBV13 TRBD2 CASSFGTSHTDTQYF
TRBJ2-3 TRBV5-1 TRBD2 CASQGLAGLTDTQYF
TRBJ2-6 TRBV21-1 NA CASSIWTGSSGANVLTF
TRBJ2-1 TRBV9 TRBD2 CASSVPSGGESSYNEQFF
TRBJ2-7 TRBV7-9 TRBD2 CASSLGLAGLYEQYF
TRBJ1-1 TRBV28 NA CASSSDRTNTEAFF
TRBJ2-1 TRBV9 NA CASSEVPGNEQFF
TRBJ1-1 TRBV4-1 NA CASSQPDRLSTEAFF
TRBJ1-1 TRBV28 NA CASSLGSQGLDTEAFF
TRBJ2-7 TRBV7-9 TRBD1 CASSSDRGSYEQYF
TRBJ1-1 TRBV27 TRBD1 CASSSPGTGGVNTEAFF
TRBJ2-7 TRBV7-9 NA CASSSLGNEQYF
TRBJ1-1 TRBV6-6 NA CASSYTGTQAFF
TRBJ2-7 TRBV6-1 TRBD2 CASRGLAPSSYEQYF
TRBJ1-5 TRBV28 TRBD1 CASSPARDRGVRGNQPQHF
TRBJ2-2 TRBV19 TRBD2 CASSIGTSRNNQQSGELFF
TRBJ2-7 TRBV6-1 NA CASSGRGASYEQYF
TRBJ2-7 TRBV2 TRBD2 CASMDGLAGYEQYF
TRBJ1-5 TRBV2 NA CASSERGNQPQHF
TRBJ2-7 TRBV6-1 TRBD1 CASSESGQGSYEQYF
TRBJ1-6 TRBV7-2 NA CASSFGDALGPYNSPLHF
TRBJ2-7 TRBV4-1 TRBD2 CASSQDTEAGVAYEQYF
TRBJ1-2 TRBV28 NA CASTLGATDYGYTF
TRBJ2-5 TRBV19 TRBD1 CASSDWDRGRETQYF
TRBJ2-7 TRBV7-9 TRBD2 CASSDTSGIHNYEQYF
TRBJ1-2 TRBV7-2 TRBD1 CASSKVADRGLRGYGYTF
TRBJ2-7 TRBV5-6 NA CASSSGLIYEQYF
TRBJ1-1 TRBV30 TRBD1 CAWSVDRGATEAFF
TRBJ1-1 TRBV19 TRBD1 CASSPRTGPNTEAFF
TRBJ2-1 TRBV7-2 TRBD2 CASSPRTSEQFF
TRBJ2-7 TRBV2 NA CASTPLEDSSYEQYF
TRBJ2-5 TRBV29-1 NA CSVLGHRETQYF
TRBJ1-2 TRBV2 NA CASSGRGADRGYTF
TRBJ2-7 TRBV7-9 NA CASSSKGGGGFYEQYF
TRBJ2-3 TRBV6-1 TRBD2 CASSEALAGGPDTQYF